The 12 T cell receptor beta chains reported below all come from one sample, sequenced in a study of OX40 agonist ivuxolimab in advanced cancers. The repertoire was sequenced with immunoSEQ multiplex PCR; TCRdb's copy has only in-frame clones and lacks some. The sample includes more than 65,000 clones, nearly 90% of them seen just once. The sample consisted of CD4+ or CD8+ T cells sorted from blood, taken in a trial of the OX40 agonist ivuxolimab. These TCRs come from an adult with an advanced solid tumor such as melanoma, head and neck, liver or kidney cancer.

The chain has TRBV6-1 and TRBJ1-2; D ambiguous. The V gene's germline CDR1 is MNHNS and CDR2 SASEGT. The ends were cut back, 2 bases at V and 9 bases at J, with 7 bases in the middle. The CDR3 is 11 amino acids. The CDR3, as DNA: TGTGCCAGCAGTGAAAATGGACGCTACACCTTC. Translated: CASSENGRYTF.

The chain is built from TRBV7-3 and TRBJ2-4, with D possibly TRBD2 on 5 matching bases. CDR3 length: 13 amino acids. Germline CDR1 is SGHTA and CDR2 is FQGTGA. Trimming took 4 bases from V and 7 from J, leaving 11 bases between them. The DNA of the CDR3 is TGTGCCAGCAGCTCCGGGGTTGGGAACATTCAGTACTTC. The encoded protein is CASSSGVGNIQYF.

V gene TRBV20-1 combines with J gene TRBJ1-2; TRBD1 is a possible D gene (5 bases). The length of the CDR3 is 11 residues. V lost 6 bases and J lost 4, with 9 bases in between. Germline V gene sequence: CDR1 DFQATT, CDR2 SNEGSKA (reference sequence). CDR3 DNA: TGCAGTGCAGGGGTCGGCTATGGCTACACCTTC. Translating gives CSAGVGYGYTF.

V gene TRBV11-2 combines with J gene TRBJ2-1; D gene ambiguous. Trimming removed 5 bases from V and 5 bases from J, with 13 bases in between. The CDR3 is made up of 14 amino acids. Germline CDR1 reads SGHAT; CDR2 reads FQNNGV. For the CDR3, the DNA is TGTGCCAGCAGCCCCACCCTTCCTAACAATGAGCAGTTCTTC. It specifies CASSPTLPNNEQFF.

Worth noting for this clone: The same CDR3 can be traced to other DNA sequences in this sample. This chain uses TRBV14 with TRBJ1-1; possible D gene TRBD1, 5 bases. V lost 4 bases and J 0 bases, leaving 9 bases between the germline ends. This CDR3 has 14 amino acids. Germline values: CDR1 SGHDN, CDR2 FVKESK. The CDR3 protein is CASSPPGMNTEAFF. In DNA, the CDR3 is TGTGCCAGCAGCCCGCCAGGGATGAACACTGAAGCTTTCTTT.

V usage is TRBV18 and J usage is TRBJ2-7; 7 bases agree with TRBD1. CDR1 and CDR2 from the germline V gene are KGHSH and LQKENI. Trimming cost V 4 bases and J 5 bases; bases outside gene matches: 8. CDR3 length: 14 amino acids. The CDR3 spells CASSQRQGVDEQYF. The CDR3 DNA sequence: TGTGCCAGCTCACAAAGACAGGGCGTGGACGAGCAGTACTTC.

As DNA, the CDR3 is TGTGCCAGCAGCCCCCGACTTGACTTATACAATGAGCAGTTCTTC. The encoded protein is CASSPRLDLYNEQFF. The chain joins TRBV9 to TRBJ2-1, with D uncertain. The CDR3 has 15 residues. Germline V gene data show CDR1 as SGDLS and CDR2 as YYNGEE. V lost 4 bases, J lost 4 bases, and 15 bases lay in between.

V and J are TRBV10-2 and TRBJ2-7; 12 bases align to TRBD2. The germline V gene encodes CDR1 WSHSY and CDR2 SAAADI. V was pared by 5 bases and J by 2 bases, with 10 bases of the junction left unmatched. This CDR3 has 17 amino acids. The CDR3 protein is CASSFGLAGLVPYEQYF. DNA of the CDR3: TGCGCCAGCAGTTTTGGACTAGCGGGACTAGTTCCCTACGAGCAGTACTTC.

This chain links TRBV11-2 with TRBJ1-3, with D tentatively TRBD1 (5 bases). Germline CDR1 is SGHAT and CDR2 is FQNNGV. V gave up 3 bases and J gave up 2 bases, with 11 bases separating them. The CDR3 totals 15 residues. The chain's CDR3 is CASSFSGIAGNTIYF. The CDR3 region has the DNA TGTGCCAGCAGCTTTTCAGGGATCGCTGGAAACACCATATATTTT.

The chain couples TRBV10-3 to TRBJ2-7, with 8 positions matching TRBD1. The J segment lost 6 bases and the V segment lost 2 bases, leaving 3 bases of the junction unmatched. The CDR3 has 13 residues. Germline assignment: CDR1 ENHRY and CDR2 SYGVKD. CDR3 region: CAISEPGTGEQYF. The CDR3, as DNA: TGTGCCATCAGTGAGCCCGGGACAGGCGAGCAGTACTTC.

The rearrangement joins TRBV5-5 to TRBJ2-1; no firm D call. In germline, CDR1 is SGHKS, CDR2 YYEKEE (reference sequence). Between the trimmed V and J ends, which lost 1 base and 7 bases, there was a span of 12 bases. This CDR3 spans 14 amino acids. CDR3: CASSLRPFGNEQFF. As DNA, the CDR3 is TGTGCCAGCAGCTTGCGTCCGTTCGGTAATGAGCAGTTCTTC.

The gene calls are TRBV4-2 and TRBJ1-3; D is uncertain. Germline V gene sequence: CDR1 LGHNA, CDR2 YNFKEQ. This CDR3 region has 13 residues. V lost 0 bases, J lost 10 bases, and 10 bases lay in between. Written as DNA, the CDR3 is TGTGCCAGCAGCCAAGATCTGGACCGTACCATATATTTT. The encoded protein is CASSQDLDRTIYF.